This T cell receptor (beta chain) was sequenced for a study of ipilimumab plus nivolumab after autologous stem cell transplantation. Profiling relied on immunoSEQ multiplex PCR, and the TCRdb table lists in-frame clones only, not all of them. The sample lists some 41,000 clones; 80% to 95% were seen once. V gave up 6 bases and J gave up 5 bases; unmatched junction bases: 10. Germline V gives CDR1 MDHEN, CDR2 SYDVKM. There are 14 residues in the CDR3. This TCR was recovered from a male donor with multiple myeloma. This chain uses TRBV28 with TRBJ2-7; the match to TRBD1 covers 7 bases. The sequencing here drew on PBMCs, taken in a trial of ipilimumab plus nivolumab as post-transplant consolidation. The CDR3 nucleotides read TGTGCCAGCAGGGTGACAGGGAAGGTCCACGAGCAGTACTTC. Amino acid sequence: CASRVTGKVHEQYF.